The clone carrying this TCR beta chain was picked up many times. Its target is not known. The data were obtained in a study of CD8 T cells in ankylosing spondylitis. Study-wide results and limits: In ankylosing spondylitis blood, a motif of seven to nine highly homologous TCR beta variants appeared characteristic.

Between the trimmed V and J ends, which lost 5 bases and 4 bases, there was a span of 11 bases. The CDR3 runs to 13 residues. Construction of TCR beta libraries was performed using quantitative 5'-RACE with molecular barcodes. Via MiXCR, TCRdb re-called the 5' RACE reads, giving one row per CDR3 protein. The repertoire holds around 770,000 distinct CDR3 sequences, roughly 10% seen once, with around 0.51% in the top ten. This receptor was identified in a male donor with ankylosing spondylitis. Specimen: blood, either unsorted or a sorted T cell fraction (not recorded which). This chain connects TRBV12-3 or TRBV12-4 to TRBJ2-5; D unclear. The CDR3 protein is CASSKSGSETQYF. CDR3 bases: TGTGCCAGCAGTAAATCGGGCTCAGAGACCCAGTACTTC.